The table lists the clone carrying this T cell receptor (beta chain) with a count of one. Its antigen is not known. With random hexamers, 0.5 to 1 ug RNA was reverse transcribed. The CDR3 of TCR beta was amplified by immunoSEQ multiplex PCR across 54 Vbeta and 13 Jbeta. MiXCR, run by TCRdb on the immunoSEQ multiplex PCR reads, gives a single entry per CDR3 protein. The table includes some 110,000 distinct CDR3 sequences, approximately 94% detected once. These data come from a study of CD8 T cells in Susac syndrome. Across the study: At blood draw, Susac syndrome patients were therapy-naive, on corticosteroids, or on intravenous immunoglobulin alone. Notes on the study in general: Susac-specific public clones in total CD8+ repertoires numbered some 16; in CD8+ TEMRA repertoires, they numbered about five. CD8+ clones in Susac expanded most in TEMRA cells and active patients.

This CDR3 region has 14 residues. V dropped 4 bases and J dropped 8 bases, with 14 bases sitting between them. Germline V gene sequence: CDR1 SNHLY, CDR2 FYNNEI. The rearrangement uses TRBV2 and TRBJ1-4, with TRBD1 as a possible D gene (6 bases). This TCR was sampled from a human donor with Susac syndrome. The material sequenced was CD8+ T cells from PBMCs. In DNA form, the CDR3 reads TGTGCCAGCAGTGTGTACAGGGTAGTCGAAAAACTGTTTTTT. It encodes CASSVYRVVEKLFF.